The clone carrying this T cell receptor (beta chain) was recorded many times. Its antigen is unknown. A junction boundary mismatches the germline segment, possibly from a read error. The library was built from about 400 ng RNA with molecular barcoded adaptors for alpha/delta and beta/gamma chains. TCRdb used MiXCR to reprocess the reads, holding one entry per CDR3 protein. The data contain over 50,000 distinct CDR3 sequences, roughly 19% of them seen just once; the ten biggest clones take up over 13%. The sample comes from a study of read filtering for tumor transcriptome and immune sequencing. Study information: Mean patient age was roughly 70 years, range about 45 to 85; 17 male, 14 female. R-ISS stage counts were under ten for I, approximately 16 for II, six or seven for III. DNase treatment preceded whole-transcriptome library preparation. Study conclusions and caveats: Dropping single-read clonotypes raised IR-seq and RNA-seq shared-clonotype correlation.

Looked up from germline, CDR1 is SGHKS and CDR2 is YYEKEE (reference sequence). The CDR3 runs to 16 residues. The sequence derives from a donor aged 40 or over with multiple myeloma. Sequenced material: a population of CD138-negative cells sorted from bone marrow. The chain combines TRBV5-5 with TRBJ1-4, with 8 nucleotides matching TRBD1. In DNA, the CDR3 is TGTGCCAGCAGCTTGCACAGGGGGAGGACTAATGAAAAACTGTCTTTT. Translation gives CASSLHRGRTNEKLSF.